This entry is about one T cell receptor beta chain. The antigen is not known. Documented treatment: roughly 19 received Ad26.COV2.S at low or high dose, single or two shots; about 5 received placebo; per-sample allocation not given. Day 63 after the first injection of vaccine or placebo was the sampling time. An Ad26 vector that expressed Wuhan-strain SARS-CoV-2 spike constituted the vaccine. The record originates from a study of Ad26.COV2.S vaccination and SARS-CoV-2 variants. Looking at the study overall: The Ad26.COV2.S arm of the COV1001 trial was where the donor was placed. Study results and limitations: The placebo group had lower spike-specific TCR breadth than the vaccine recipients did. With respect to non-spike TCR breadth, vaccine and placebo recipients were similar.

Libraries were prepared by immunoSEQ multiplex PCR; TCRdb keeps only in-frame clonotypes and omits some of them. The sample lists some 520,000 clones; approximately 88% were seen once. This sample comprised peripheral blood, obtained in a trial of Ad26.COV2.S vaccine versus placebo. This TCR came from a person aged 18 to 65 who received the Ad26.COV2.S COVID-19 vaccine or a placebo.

This CDR3 is CASRYRDRGAEQYF. CDR3 sequence (DNA): TGTGCCAGCAGATACCGGGACAGGGGCGCCGAGCAGTACTTC. The genes are TRBV27 and TRBJ2-7, with 10 bases fitting TRBD1. The CDR3 runs 14 residues. Germline CDR1 MNHEY, CDR2 SMNVEV (reference sequence). J was trimmed by 6 bases and V by 6 bases; bases with no gene match: 8.